The present TCR beta chain was sequenced within a study of T cell responses to AZD1222 COVID-19 vaccine (dated by TCRdb to about 2021). Background on the whole study: Because spike-specific TCR depth and breadth did not differ between the two schedules, AZD1222 recipients who got a second dose at roughly 4 weeks were pooled with those who got a second dose at roughly 12 weeks. A total of about 250 trial participants underwent TCR sequencing, of whom around 210 had received two doses of AZD1222 and 26 had received two doses of the MenACWY control vaccine. Enrollment into the trials was organized by age into subgroups of 18-55, 56-69 and 70-plus years, and those subgroups contained about 160, 30 and 59 TCR-sequenced participants, respectively.

The time point label corresponds to: baseline before first vaccination. The vaccinee samples were drawn from two UK trials, COV001 and COV002, one of which was a single-blind randomized controlled phase 2/3 trial testing AZD1222 (ChAdOx1 nCoV-19) in healthy adults. Trial participant PBMC samples were collected at day 0 and day 28 after the second dose for TCRbeta chain sequencing. The CDR3 regions of human TCRbeta chains were analyzed by immunosequencing. In the authors' own workflow: TCRs in the repertoires were matched against a reference library of SARS-CoV-2-specific TCRs that had been generated with the MIRA antigen-specificity platform. Breadth was defined as the fraction of unique TCRs that were SARS-CoV-2-associated. Depth was defined as the fraction of total T cells that were SARS-CoV-2-associated. Using the MIRA data, every spike-specific TCR was mapped to the spike region that the TCR reacted to and assigned to either a CD4 or a CD8 class. Log10-transformed breadth and depth values were compared by one-way ANOVA with Sidak's multiple comparisons tests. The clones in this table, taken by TCRdb from immuneACCESS, are in-frame only. Not every clone is retained; where verified, under half of the shortfall comes from an unresolved V gene, and the cause of the rest is unknown. The V and J calls and clone size come from that table; D and trimming were worked out from the DNA. Here the sample has 100,000 or so clones; approximately 86% occur a single time. Approximately 6% of the sample is held by the ten biggest clonotypes.

The investigation overall reported the following: Vaccine-associated CD4 TCRs spanned the whole spike protein, with dominant responses in regions 160-218 and 743-854. Because no day 14 peak-response samples were available, the repertoires could be characterized only after the peak T cell response. Reportedly, close to half of the unique spike-specific TCRs recognized epitopes lying outside the regions that are mutated in the B.1.351 and B.1.1.7 variants. Participants were mostly white British and included more females than males, and it was suggested by the authors that clonal diversity may have been underestimated. In the small 56-69-year group, the increase in depth fell short of significance, most likely because of low power. Spike-specific TCR breadth and depth rose significantly after two AZD1222 doses compared with day 0 and with MenACWY recipients. Only 5 to 7 AZD1222 recipients were SARS-CoV-2 seropositive at baseline, limiting conclusions about previously exposed vaccinees.

V was cut back by 6 bases and J by 3 bases, leaving a gap of 17 bases between them. CDR1 and CDR2 were assigned from the germline V gene as LGHNA and YNFKEQ. From the cysteine up to the phenylalanine, the CDR3 has a length of 15 residues. Kept here is only the CDR3 DNA, which spans 45 bases and is read in frame from base 1. With respect to this clone: Its recognized antigen is unknown. Base qualities are missing; no much larger clone stands one base away.

This specimen consisted of peripheral blood, obtained on day 0 of AZD1222 vaccination. The clonotype was recovered from an adult in good health. The sequence links TRBV4-2 to TRBJ1-1; the D gene remains uncertain. The DNA reads as follows: TGTGCCAGCAGTCCAGCCTGGGGAGGTGACACTGAAGCTTTCTTT. Its protein reads: CASSPAWGGDTEAFF.